Listed below are T cell receptor beta chains from one sample, sequenced in a study of low-dose radiotherapy and immunotherapy resistance in tumors. MiXCR was run by TCRdb on the reads, yielding one entry per CDR3 protein. The sample has under 70,000 distinct CDR3 sequences, about 23% seen once. Here the sequenced sample was PBMCs, taken after low-dose radiotherapy plus immunotherapy. These receptors were obtained from a male donor with prostate cancer. CDR3s include the opening cysteine and the closing phenylalanine or tryptophan. D genes are given only for firm matches. Clone size appears in some rows only: once, few, many, or a class for an expanded clone.

clone size	V gene	D gene	J gene	CDR3 DNA	CDR3 protein
many	TRBV12-3/TRBV12-4	.	TRBJ2-1	TGTGCCAGCAGGCCACTAGTCCGTCTCAATGAGCAGTTCTTC	CASRPLVRLNEQFF
many	TRBV10-3	TRBD2	TRBJ2-1	TGTGCCATCAGTGCACTAGGACTAGCGGGAGGCTCCTACAATGAGCAGTTCTTC	CAISALGLAGGSYNEQFF
many	TRBV20-1	TRBD1	TRBJ1-2	TGCAGTGCTACCAGAACAGGGGGTATAATCTATGGCTACACCTTC	CSATRTGGIIYGYTF
many	TRBV6-2/TRBV6-3	.	TRBJ2-6	TGTGCCAGCACCCTATTCAGGGGATCTGGGGCCAACGTCCTGACTTTC	CASTLFRGSGANVLTF
few	TRBV9	.	TRBJ2-1	TGTGCCAGCAGCGTAACCTACAATGAGCAGTTCTTC	CASSVTYNEQFF
many	TRBV7-3	TRBD1	TRBJ2-3	TGTGCCAGCAGCTTAAGACAGGGGGGTTCAGATACGCAGTATTTT	CASSLRQGGSDTQYF
many	TRBV18	TRBD1	TRBJ1-1	TGTGCCAGCTCCGCATTGGGACAGCAGAACACTGAAGCTTTCTTT	CASSALGQQNTEAFF
many	TRBV20-1	TRBD1	TRBJ2-2	TGCAGTGCCGCAGGGGGAGCGAACACCGGGGAGCTGTTTTTT	CSAAGGANTGELFF
few	TRBV10-3	.	TRBJ1-6	TGTGCCATCAGTGAGGCGCCCGGAGGGGCGAATAATTCACCCCTCCACTTT	CAISEAPGGANNSPLHF
many	TRBV6-2/TRBV6-3	.	TRBJ1-5	TGTGCCAGCAGAAAACAGGGAAATCAGCCCCAGCATTTT	CASRKQGNQPQHF
.	TRBV29-1	.	TRBJ2-2	.	CSARVVYTGELFFF
many	TRBV9	.	TRBJ2-4	TGTGCCAGCCTTACCAGCGTCTGGGCAGCCAAAAACATTCAGTACTTC	CASLTSVWAAKNIQYF
many	TRBV27	.	TRBJ2-1	TGTGCCAGCAACAAAGGACAGTCTCCCTACAATGAGCAGTTCTTC	CASNKGQSPYNEQFF
many	TRBV20-1	TRBD2	TRBJ2-7	TGCAGTGCCGATTCCGGGACTAGCGGGAGTCACGGGAACGAGCAGTACTTC	CSADSGTSGSHGNEQYF
.	TRBV5-4	TRBD1	TRBJ2-4	TGTGCCAGCAGCATCGGACAGGGCCAAGCCAAAAACATTCAGTACTTC	CASSIGQGQAKNIQYF
many	TRBV27	TRBD1	TRBJ1-2	TGTGCCAGCAGTCGACAGGGGTTGACTAACTATGGCTACACCTTC	CASSRQGLTNYGYTF
many	TRBV28	TRBD1	TRBJ1-2	TGTGCCAGCAGTACGCCCGGGACAGCTAACTATGGCTACACCTTC	CASSTPGTANYGYTF
medium-sized	TRBV6-2/TRBV6-3	.	TRBJ2-1	TGTGCCACCCGAAGGGGTGTGGACTACAATGAGCAGTTCTTC	CATRRGVDYNEQFF
many	TRBV23-1	.	TRBJ2-2	TGCGCCAGCCCGACAGGGAACACCGGGGAGCTGTTTTTT	CASPTGNTGELFF
many	TRBV24-1	TRBD2	TRBJ2-2	TGTGCCACCAGTGAATTAGCGGGAGACGCGAACACCGGGGAGCTGTTTTTT	CATSELAGDANTGELFF
many	TRBV19	TRBD1	TRBJ2-6	TGTGCCAGTACCCTCGGGACAGGGGGCTTTGGGGCCAACGTCCTGACTTTC	CASTLGTGGFGANVLTF
many	TRBV20-1	TRBD1	TRBJ1-1	TGCAGTGCCAAGGGAGGAGGACAGGGGGCGCCTGAAGCTTTCTTT	CSAKGGGQGAPEAFF
few	TRBV2	TRBD2	TRBJ2-3	TGTGCCAGCCTACTAGCGGGAGGGTCAGATACGCAGTATTTT	CASLLAGGSDTQYF
many	TRBV4-2	.	TRBJ2-7	TGTGCCAGCAGCCAAGAGGTGGGTACAGCTGGCGAGCAGTACTTC	CASSQEVGTAGEQYF
many	TRBV5-1	TRBD1	TRBJ2-1	TGCGCCAGCAGCCCCGAGACAGGGATCCACAATGAGCAGTTCTTC	CASSPETGIHNEQFF
many	TRBV18	.	TRBJ2-6	TGTGCCAGCTCCCGAGGAGCTACTGGGGCCAACGTCCTGACTTTC	CASSRGATGANVLTF
.	TRBV24-1	.	TRBJ2-6	TGTGCCACCAGTGATCCCACACAGCGGGTCCCCTCTGGGGCCAACGTCCTGACTTTC	CATSDPTQRVPSGANVLTF
many	TRBV28	TRBD1	TRBJ1-2	TGTGCCAGCAGCCCCCACAGGGACAGGGTATATGGCTACACCTTC	CASSPHRDRVYGYTF
few	TRBV28	TRBD2	TRBJ2-7	TGTGCCAGCAGTTTTCCATTTTGGACTAGTCTCAACGAGCAGTACTTC	CASSFPFWTSLNEQYF
many	TRBV28	.	TRBJ1-6	TGTGCCAGCAGTTTTTTGTCGGGGGCCCTCCACTTT	CASSFLSGALHF
.	TRBV2	.	TRBJ2-5	TGTGCCAGCAGTGAACTTTGGGACGAGCAAGAGACCCAGTACTTC	CASSELWDEQETQYF
many	TRBV10-3	.	TRBJ2-1	TGTGCCTCAGGAGGGACAGCATACAATGAGCAGTTCTTC	CASGGTAYNEQFF
many	TRBV9	.	TRBJ2-1	TGTGCCAGCAGCGTAGGGCGGGACAGCTCCTACAATGAGCAGTTCTTC	CASSVGRDSSYNEQFF
many	TRBV4-3	.	TRBJ2-1	TGCGCCAGCAGCCAAGTGGGTCTAGCAGTCTACAATGAGCAGTTCTTC	CASSQVGLAVYNEQFF
.	TRBV5-1	.	TRBJ2-1	TGCGCCAGCAGCTTGGCTGGCCCGGGGAATGAGCAGTTCTTC	CASSLAGPGNEQFF
many	TRBV9	TRBD1	TRBJ2-1	TGTGCCAGCAGCGCGCGGACAGGGGTTTCCTACAATGAGCAGTTCTTC	CASSARTGVSYNEQFF
many	TRBV6-2/TRBV6-3	.	TRBJ2-7	TGTGCCAGCAGTTGGGCCGAGATTAAGTACTTC	CASSWAEIKYF
many	TRBV5-1	.	TRBJ2-1	TGCGCCAGCAGCTTAGAATGGGGTTCCTACAATGAGCAGTTCTTC	CASSLEWGSYNEQFF
once	TRBV5-1	.	TRBJ2-1	TGCGCCAGCAGTTACGGGGGTGAGCCGCCGGAGCAGTTCTTC	CASSYGGEPPEQFF
many	TRBV12-3/TRBV12-4	.	TRBJ2-2	TGTGCCAGCAGTTTAAGGGGTACCGGGGAGCTGTTTTTT	CASSLRGTGELFF
many	TRBV20-1	.	TRBJ2-2	TGCAGTGCTAGCCCCCACAGAAACCAGAACACCGGGGAGCTGTTTTTT	CSASPHRNQNTGELFF
many	TRBV20-1	TRBD2	TRBJ2-3	TGCAGTGTACCCCCGGCTAGCGGCAGCACAGATACGCAGTATTTT	CSVPPASGSTDTQYF
many	TRBV6-6	TRBD1	TRBJ1-2	TGTGCCAGCAGTCTCCGGGACAGAAGGTCTAACTATGGCTACACCTTC	CASSLRDRRSNYGYTF
many	TRBV5-1	TRBD1	TRBJ2-7	TGCGCCAGCAGCTTGGGGGACAGACTCTCCTACGAGCAGTACTTC	CASSLGDRLSYEQYF
medium-sized	TRBV27	TRBD2	TRBJ2-1	TGTGCCAGCAGTTTATCGACTAGCGGGGGCTACAATGAGCAGTTCTTC	CASSLSTSGGYNEQFF
many	TRBV28	.	TRBJ2-6	TGTGCCAGCAGTTTATCTGGGGCCAACGTCCTGACTTTC	CASSLSGANVLTF
.	TRBV5-8	.	TRBJ1-1	TGTGCCAGCAGCTTGCAGAGACAGACCTCTATCGGCCCTGAAGCTTTCTTT	CASSLQRQTSIGPEAFF
many	TRBV6-1	.	TRBJ2-7	TGTGCCAGCAGTGGCGCAGGAGGCGAGCAGTACTTC	CASSGAGGEQYF
many	TRBV7-3	TRBD2	TRBJ2-1	TGTGCCAGCAGCCCTTCGGGGGGGGTAAATGAGCAGTTCTTC	CASSPSGGVNEQFF
many	TRBV4-1	TRBD1	TRBJ1-5	TGCGCCAGCAGCCAGGCCCGACAGGGGGATCAGCCCCAGCATTTT	CASSQARQGDQPQHF